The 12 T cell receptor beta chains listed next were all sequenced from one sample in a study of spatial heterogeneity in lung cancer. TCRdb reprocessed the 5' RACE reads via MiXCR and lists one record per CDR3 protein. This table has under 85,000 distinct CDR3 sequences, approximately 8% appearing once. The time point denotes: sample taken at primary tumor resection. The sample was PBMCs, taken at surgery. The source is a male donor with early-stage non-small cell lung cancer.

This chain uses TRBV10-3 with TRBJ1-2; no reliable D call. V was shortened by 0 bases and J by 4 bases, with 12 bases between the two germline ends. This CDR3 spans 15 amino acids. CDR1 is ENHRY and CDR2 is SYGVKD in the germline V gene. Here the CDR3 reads CAISESDGTSYGYTF. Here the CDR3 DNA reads TGTGCCATCAGTGAGTCGGACGGAACCTCCTATGGCTACACCTTC.

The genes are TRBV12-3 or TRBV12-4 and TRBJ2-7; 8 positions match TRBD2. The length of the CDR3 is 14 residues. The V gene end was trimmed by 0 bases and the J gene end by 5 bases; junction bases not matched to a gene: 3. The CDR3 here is CASSLAQRENEQYF. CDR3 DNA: TGTGCCAGCAGTTTAGCCCAGCGGGAGAACGAGCAGTACTTC.

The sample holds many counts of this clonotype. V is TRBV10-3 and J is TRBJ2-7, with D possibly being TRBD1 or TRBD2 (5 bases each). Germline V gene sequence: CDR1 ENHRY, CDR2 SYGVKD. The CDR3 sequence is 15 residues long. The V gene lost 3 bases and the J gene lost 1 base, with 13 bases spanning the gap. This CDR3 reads CAISDEGERSYEQYF. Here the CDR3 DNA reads TGTGCCATCAGTGACGAAGGGGAGAGGTCCTACGAGCAGTACTTC.

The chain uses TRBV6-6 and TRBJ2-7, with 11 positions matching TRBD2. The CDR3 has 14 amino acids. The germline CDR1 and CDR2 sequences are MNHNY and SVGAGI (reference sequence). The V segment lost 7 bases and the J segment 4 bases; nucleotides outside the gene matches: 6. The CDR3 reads CASTVLAGAYEQYF. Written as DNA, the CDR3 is TGTGCCAGCACGGTACTAGCGGGAGCTTACGAGCAGTACTTC.

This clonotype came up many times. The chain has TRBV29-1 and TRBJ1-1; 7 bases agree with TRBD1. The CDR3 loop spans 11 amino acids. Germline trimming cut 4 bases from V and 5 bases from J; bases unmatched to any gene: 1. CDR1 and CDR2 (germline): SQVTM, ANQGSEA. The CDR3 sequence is CSVGQGTEAFF. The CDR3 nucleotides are TGCAGCGTTGGACAGGGAACTGAAGCTTTCTTT.

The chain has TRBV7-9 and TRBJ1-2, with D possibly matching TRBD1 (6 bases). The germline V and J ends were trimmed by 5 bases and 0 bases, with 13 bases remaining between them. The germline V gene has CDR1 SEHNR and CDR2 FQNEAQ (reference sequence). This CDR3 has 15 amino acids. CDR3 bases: TGTGCCAGCAGCCGGTACGACAGGACTAACTATGGCTACACCTTC. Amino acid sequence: CASSRYDRTNYGYTF.

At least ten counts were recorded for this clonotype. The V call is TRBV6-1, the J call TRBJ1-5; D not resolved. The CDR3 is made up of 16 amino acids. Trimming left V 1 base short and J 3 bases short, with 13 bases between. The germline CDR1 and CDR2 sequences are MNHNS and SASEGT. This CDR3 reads CASSEDMGRINQPQHF. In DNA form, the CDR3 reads TGTGCCAGCAGTGAAGATATGGGCAGAATCAATCAGCCCCAGCATTTT.

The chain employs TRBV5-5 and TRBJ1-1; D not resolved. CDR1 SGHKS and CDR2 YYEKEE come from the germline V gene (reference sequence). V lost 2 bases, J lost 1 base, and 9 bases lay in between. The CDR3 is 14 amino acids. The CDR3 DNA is TGTGCCAGCAGCTTTGCCAGAGCGAACACTGAAGCTTTCTTT. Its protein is CASSFARANTEAFF.

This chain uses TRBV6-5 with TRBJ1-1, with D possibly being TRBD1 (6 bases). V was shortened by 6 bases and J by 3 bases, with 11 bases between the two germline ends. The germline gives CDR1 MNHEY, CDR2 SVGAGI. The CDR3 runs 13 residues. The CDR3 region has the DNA TGTGCCAGCAGAACAGGGTTCGACACTGAAGCTTTCTTT. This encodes CASRTGFDTEAFF.

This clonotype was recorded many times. DNA for the CDR3: TGTGCCAGCAGCTTAGCCGGCTCGAGGGAGCAGTACTTC. It specifies CASSLAGSREQYF. This rearrangement joins TRBV7-2 to TRBJ2-7; no reliable D call. The ends were cut back, 0 bases at V and 7 bases at J, with 10 bases in the middle. Germline assignment: CDR1 SGHTA and CDR2 FQGNSA. The CDR3 has 13 amino acids.

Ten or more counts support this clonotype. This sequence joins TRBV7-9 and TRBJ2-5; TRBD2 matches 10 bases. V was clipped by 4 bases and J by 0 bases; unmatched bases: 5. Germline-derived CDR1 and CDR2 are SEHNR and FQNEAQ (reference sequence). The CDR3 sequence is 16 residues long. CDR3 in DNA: TGTGCCAGCAGCTCCGGACTAGCGGCGTACCAAGAGACCCAGTACTTC. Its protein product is CASSSGLAAYQETQYF.

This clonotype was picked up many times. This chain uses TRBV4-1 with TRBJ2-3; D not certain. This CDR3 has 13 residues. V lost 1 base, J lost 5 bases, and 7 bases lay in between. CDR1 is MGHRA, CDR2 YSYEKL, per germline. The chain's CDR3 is CASSQGLGDTQYF. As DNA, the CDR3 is TGCGCCAGCAGCCAAGGTTTGGGAGATACGCAGTATTTT.